Listed below are T cell receptor beta chains from one sample, sequenced in a study of blood T cell repertoires in COVID-19. Method: immunoSEQ multiplex PCR; TCRdb's copy keeps in-frame clones and lacks some. The sample lists nearly 50,000 clones; around 85% were seen once. Material: peripheral blood. The receptor set was obtained from a human donor in a cohort sampled during active COVID-19. Each CDR3 is given with its conserved first and last residue. The order of the fields is clone size, J gene, V gene, D gene, CDR3 protein, CDR3 DNA. The D gene is left open where the match is weak. Expanded clones are given a class, and other clones once, few, many or no size at all.

>few|TRBJ1-1|TRBV2|TRBD1
CPPTGGVWDTEAFF
TGTCCTCCGACAGGGGGCGTATGGGACACTGAAGCTTTCTTT
>.|TRBJ2-1|TRBV30|.
CAWSGTFYNEQFF
TGTGCCTGGAGTGGGACTTTTTACAATGAGCAGTTCTTC
>.|TRBJ2-1|TRBV5-4|TRBD2
CASSLAGASYNEQFF
TGTGCCAGCAGCTTAGCGGGAGCATCCTACAATGAGCAGTTCTTC
>.|TRBJ2-3|TRBV7-9|.
CASSSTNEASTDTQYF
TGTGCCAGCAGCTCCACAAATGAGGCTAGCACAGATACGCAGTATTTT
>.|TRBJ1-2|TRBV11-2|TRBD1
CASSIGTGTIGYTF
TGTGCCAGCAGCATAGGGACAGGGACTATCGGCTACACCTTC
>few|TRBJ2-3|TRBV28|TRBD2
CASSSLLTSGRADTQYF
TGTGCCAGCAGTTCCCTCTTGACTAGCGGGAGGGCAGATACGCAGTATTTT
>.|TRBJ2-3|TRBV28|.
CATHSRGRGTDTQYF
TGTGCTACCCATTCTCGGGGTCGGGGCACAGATACGCAGTATTTT
>.|TRBJ2-3|TRBV19|.
CASSAQGSADTQYF
TGTGCCAGTAGTGCACAGGGATCAGCAGATACGCAGTATTTT
>.|TRBJ2-7|TRBV6-2/TRBV6-3|TRBD1
CASSYGPPGQGRFTTYEQYF
TGTGCCAGCAGTTACGGCCCTCCGGGACAGGGCCGCTTCACGACCTACGAGCAGTACTTC
>once|TRBJ2-3|TRBV5-6|TRBD2
CASSFRLAGGPDTQYF
TGTGCCAGCAGCTTCCGCCTAGCGGGGGGTCCAGATACGCAGTATTTT
>.|TRBJ2-3|TRBV3-1/TRBV3-2|.
CASSQDRFSVSTDTQYF
TGTGCCAGCAGCCAAGATCGGTTTAGCGTCTCAACAGATACGCAGTATTTT
>.|TRBJ2-3|TRBV6-5|TRBD2
CASRMGGGYTDTQYF
TGTGCCAGCAGGATGGGCGGGGGATACACAGATACGCAGTATTTT
>few|TRBJ1-1|TRBV2|TRBD1
CASSSVWDRVRDTEAFF
TGTGCCAGCAGCTCAGTCTGGGACAGGGTAAGGGACACTGAAGCTTTCTTT
>once|TRBJ1-5|TRBV11-2|.
CASSRTTGSQGGQHF
TGTGCCAGCAGCAGAACCACGGGATCCCAAGGGGGCCAGCATTTT
>few|TRBJ2-3|TRBV5-1|.
CASSLWIGGPTDTQYF
TGCGCCAGCAGCTTGTGGATCGGGGGGCCTACAGATACGCAGTATTTT
>.|TRBJ1-2|TRBV28|.
CASSLFPDRGYTF
TGTGCCAGCAGTTTATTTCCTGACAGGGGCTACACCTTC
>once|TRBJ2-2|TRBV19|TRBD2
CASSSSSGSPGELFF
TGTGCCAGTAGTTCTTCCAGCGGGAGCCCCGGGGAGCTGTTTTTT
>.|TRBJ1-4|TRBV3-1/TRBV3-2|TRBD1
CASSQGIGQGSEKLFF
TGTGCCAGCAGCCAAGGCATCGGACAGGGTAGCGAAAAACTGTTTTTT
>.|TRBJ2-7|TRBV7-9|TRBD2
CASSLEPGLAREQYF
TGTGCCAGCAGCTTAGAGCCGGGACTAGCGAGAGAGCAGTACTTC
>.|TRBJ2-7|TRBV15|TRBD1
CATRPGQAYEQYF
TGTGCCACCAGACCGGGACAGGCCTACGAGCAGTACTTC
>.|TRBJ1-3|TRBV30|.
CAWSHIPGNTIYF
TGTGCCTGGAGTCACATACCCGGAAACACCATATATTTT
>.|TRBJ2-1|TRBV29-1|.
CSVVPEVLAGARQFF
TGCAGCGTTGTTCCCGAGGTGCTTGCAGGGGCCCGGCAGTTCTTC
>.|TRBJ2-7|TRBV9|.
CASSVSAVGYEQYF
TGTGCCAGCAGCGTCAGTGCGGTGGGCTACGAGCAGTACTTC
>.|TRBJ1-1|TRBV7-9|TRBD1
CASSGQGMNTEAFF
TGTGCCAGCAGCGGACAGGGAATGAACACTGAAGCTTTCTTT
>.|TRBJ1-3|TRBV7-9|.
CASSPRRGGSGNTIYF
TGTGCCAGCAGCCCCCGGCGGGGGGGCTCTGGAAACACCATATATTTT
>.|TRBJ1-2|TRBV19|.
CASTPMGQANYGYTF
TGTGCCAGTACTCCAATGGGGCAGGCTAACTATGGCTACACCTTC
>.|TRBJ1-1|TRBV10-3|.
CAISEAQGYTEAFF
TGTGCCATCAGTGAGGCCCAGGGATACACTGAAGCTTTCTTT
>once|TRBJ2-1|TRBV19|.
CASSMRGNYNEQFF
TGTGCCAGTAGTATGAGGGGGAACTACAATGAGCAGTTCTTC
>.|TRBJ2-7|TRBV16|TRBD1
CASSSWDRYYEQYF
TGTGCCAGCAGCTCTTGGGACAGATACTACGAGCAGTACTTC
>.|TRBJ2-1|TRBV5-1|.
CASSLATGKGNEQFF
TGCGCCAGCAGCTTGGCGACGGGGAAGGGCAATGAGCAGTTCTTC
>few|TRBJ1-2|TRBV7-9|TRBD1
CASSIRQGTANYGYTF
TGTGCCAGCAGCATCAGACAGGGGACTGCTAACTATGGCTACACCTTC
>.|TRBJ1-2|TRBV12-3/TRBV12-4|TRBD1
CASRRQGNYGYTF
TGTGCCAGCAGACGACAGGGGAACTATGGCTACACCTTC
>.|TRBJ2-3|TRBV4-1|TRBD2
CASSQDRLAGGDTQYF
TGCGCCAGCAGCCAAGATCGACTAGCGGGAGGAGATACGCAGTATTTT
>.|TRBJ1-5|TRBV10-3|TRBD1
CAISESGQGQPQHF
TGTGCCATCAGTGAGTCAGGACAGGGACAGCCCCAGCATTTT
>.|TRBJ2-7|TRBV5-1|TRBD2
CASSLPGLAGVAHYYEQYF
TGCGCCAGCAGCTTGCCGGGACTAGCGGGAGTAGCCCACTATTACGAGCAGTACTTC
>.|TRBJ1-1|TRBV9|.
CASSDREGTEAFF
TGTGCCAGCAGCGACAGGGAGGGCACTGAAGCTTTCTTT
>.|TRBJ1-1|TRBV19|TRBD1
CASSPGQGRAEAFF
TGTGCCAGTAGTCCGGGACAGGGGCGGGCTGAAGCTTTCTTT
>.|TRBJ2-2|TRBV3-1/TRBV3-2|.
CASSQKVSGHYTGELFF
TGTGCCAGCAGCCAAAAAGTATCCGGACACTACACCGGGGAGCTGTTTTTT
>.|TRBJ2-6|TRBV30|TRBD1
CAWSVWGQGVSGANVLTF
TGTGCCTGGAGTGTATGGGGACAGGGAGTCTCTGGGGCCAACGTCCTGACTTTC
>.|TRBJ1-2|TRBV27|.
CASSFDATGTTYGYTF
TGTGCCAGCAGTTTCGACGCAACCGGGACAACCTATGGCTACACCTTC
>.|TRBJ2-7|TRBV2|TRBD2
CASSATLIAGGEQYF
TGTGCCAGCAGCGCTACATTGATCGCGGGGGGCGAGCAGTACTTC
>.|TRBJ2-3|TRBV2|.
CASSGSEYTDTQYF
TGTGCCAGCAGTGGATCCGAGTACACAGATACGCAGTATTTT
>few|TRBJ2-1|TRBV27|TRBD2
CASSFKRTSGSYNEQFF
TGTGCCAGCAGTTTCAAAAGGACTAGCGGCTCCTACAATGAGCAGTTCTTC
>.|TRBJ2-7|TRBV6-5|TRBD2
CASRFTSGGEQYF
TGTGCCAGCAGGTTTACTAGCGGGGGAGAGCAGTACTTC
>.|TRBJ1-5|TRBV28|TRBD1
CASTPAGGGNQPQHF
TGTGCCAGCACCCCGGCAGGGGGCGGCAATCAGCCCCAGCATTTT
>few|TRBJ2-5|TRBV27|TRBD2
CASRRTSGGGRETQYF
TGTGCCAGCAGACGGACTAGCGGGGGTGGGAGGGAGACCCAGTACTTC
>.|TRBJ1-4|TRBV6-2/TRBV6-3|TRBD1
CASSRDRDEKLFF
TGTGCCAGCAGCCGGGACAGGGATGAAAAACTGTTTTTT
>.|TRBJ2-7|TRBV30|.
CAWSPPRRVGVSEQYF
TGTGCCTGGAGTCCTCCTCGCAGGGTAGGGGTTTCGGAGCAGTACTTC
>.|TRBJ1-3|TRBV18|.
CASSPTPGSGNTIYF
TGTGCCAGCTCACCAACGCCGGGTTCTGGAAACACCATATATTTT
>.|TRBJ1-5|TRBV6-2/TRBV6-3|.
CASSYNRVQPQHF
TGTGCCAGCAGTTACAACCGGGTTCAGCCCCAGCATTTT
>.|TRBJ1-3|TRBV24-1|TRBD1
CATSDSGTAGNTIYF
TGTGCCACCAGTGACTCCGGGACAGCTGGAAACACCATATATTTT
>.|TRBJ2-7|TRBV4-2|.
CASSQDGAGTSYEQYF
TGTGCCAGCAGCCAAGATGGGGCGGGGACCTCCTACGAGCAGTACTTC